Each of the 18 T cell receptor beta chains below was sequenced from the same sample in a study of blood T cell repertoires in COVID-19. Using immunoSEQ multiplex PCR, the repertoire was profiled, and TCRdb retains in-frame clones only, with some absent. This table holds roughly 100,000 clones, roughly 87% found once. Input material: peripheral blood. The receptors come from a human donor in a cohort sampled during active COVID-19.

CDR3 nucleotides: TGTGCCACCAGTGACATGAGGGTAATAGAGGCTAGCGGGAGTGTGAATGAGCAGTTCTTC. Translated, it gives CATSDMRVIEASGSVNEQFF. V usage is TRBV24-1 and J usage is TRBJ2-1; 10 bases fit TRBD2. CDR1 and CDR2 (germline): KGHDR, SFDVKD. This CDR3 has 20 residues. V dropped 4 bases and J dropped 7; count of bases not matched to a gene: 21.

The CDR3, as DNA: TGCAGTGCTAGTCCGGGGTTCGGGGCCAACGTCCTGACTTTC. Protein sequence: CSASPGFGANVLTF. The chain uses TRBV20-1 and TRBJ2-6; possible D gene TRBD2, 5 bases. This CDR3 comprises 14 residues. The germline V and J ends were trimmed by 3 bases and 4 bases, with 10 bases remaining between them. The germline CDR1 and CDR2 sequences are DFQATT and SNEGSKA (reference sequence).

The rearrangement joins TRBV18 to TRBJ2-1, with 10 bases matching TRBD2. The V and J ends lost 4 bases and 7 bases, in that order; junction bases with no gene match: 7. Per germline, CDR1 KGHSH and CDR2 LQKENI. The CDR3 contains 15 residues. For the CDR3, the DNA is TGTGCCAGCTCACGTAGCGGGAGGAGTGATAATGAGCAGTTCTTC. This gives the protein CASSRSGRSDNEQFF.

This chain links TRBV2 with TRBJ2-1; TRBD2 agrees at 14 bases. CDR1 is SNHLY and CDR2 is FYNNEI in the germline V gene. The CDR3 is 18 residues long. The ends lost 0 bases at V and 7 bases at J; junction bases unmatched: 8. CDR3 region: CASSEALAGTSGRNEQFF. The CDR3 DNA reads TGTGCCAGCAGTGAAGCCTTGGCCGGGACTAGCGGGAGAAATGAGCAGTTCTTC.

The CDR3 bases are TGTGCCAGCAGCCTGACAGGGGGCTACAATGAGCAGTTCTTC. Its protein is CASSLTGGYNEQFF. The chain joins TRBV3-1 (or the pseudogene TRBV3-2) to TRBJ2-1; 9 nucleotides align to TRBD1. Per the germline V gene, CDR1 is LGHDT and CDR2 is YNNKEL (reference sequence). Trimming cost V 4 bases and J 3 bases; bases outside gene matches: 1. This CDR3 contains 14 residues.

CDR3 residues: CASSAQLALHNEQFF. The CDR3 DNA sequence: TGTGCCAGCAGCGCGCAACTAGCGCTACACAATGAGCAGTTCTTC. The J gene is TRBJ2-1, the V gene TRBV9; 7 bases match TRBD2. Per germline, CDR1 SGDLS and CDR2 YYNGEE. This CDR3 spans 15 amino acids. Unmatched junction bases numbered 8, after V lost 3 bases and J lost 5 bases. Complete variable domain (other parts from reference TRBV9 and TRBJ2-1): DSGVTQTPKHLITATGQRVTLRCSPRSGDLSVYWYQQSLDQGLQFLIQYYNGEERAKGNILERFSAQQFPDLHSELNLSSLELGDSALYFCASSAQLALHNEQFFGPGTRLTVL.

This chain uses TRBV13 with TRBJ1-1; 7 bases match TRBD1. The V gene end was trimmed by 5 bases and the J gene end by 4 bases; junction bases not matched to a gene: 10. CDR3 length: 15 residues. The germline CDR1 and CDR2 sequences are PRHDT and FYEKMQ (reference sequence). CDR3 in amino acids: CASSPRTGRSTEAFF. As DNA, the CDR3 is TGTGCCAGCAGCCCAAGGACAGGACGGAGCACTGAAGCTTTCTTT.

The rearrangement links TRBV29-1 to TRBJ1-2, with D perhaps matching TRBD1 (5 bases). V lost 8 bases, J lost 4 bases, and 17 bases lay in between. The CDR3 sequence is 13 residues long. Germline V lookup: CDR1 SQVTM, CDR2 ANQGSEA. The CDR3 loop reads CSSRGGDAYGYTF. The CDR3 region has the DNA TGCAGCTCTAGGGGAGGGGACGCCTATGGCTACACCTTC.

The chain combines TRBV19 with TRBJ1-4; 8 positions agree with TRBD1. Germline lookup yields CDR1 LNHDA and CDR2 SQIVND (reference sequence). With 6 bases clipped from V and 7 bases from J, the junction kept 7 bases outside the gene matches. The CDR3 totals 14 residues. In DNA, the CDR3 is TGTGCCAGTAGAGGACCGGGACAGGTTGAAAAACTGTTTTTT. Protein sequence: CASRGPGQVEKLFF.

The chain employs TRBV7-9 and TRBJ1-1, with 7 nucleotides matching TRBD1. Germline CDR1 SEHNR, CDR2 FQNEAQ (reference sequence). This CDR3 has 15 residues. J gave up 4 bases and V 4 bases, and 9 bases lay outside the gene matches. CDR3: CASSWADRVGTEAFF. The DNA for the CDR3 is TGTGCCAGCAGCTGGGCCGACAGGGTGGGCACTGAAGCTTTCTTT. The full variable domain, in which reference TRBV7-9 and TRBJ1-1 provide the parts outside the CDR3, is DTGVSQNPRHKITKRGQNVTFRCDPISEHNRLYWYRQTLGQGPEFLTYFQNEAQLEKSRLLSDRFSAERPKGSFSTLEIQRTEQGDSAMYLCASSWADRVGTEAFFGQGTRLTVV.

V is TRBV6-1 and J is TRBJ1-2; D unresolved. Trimming shortened V by 5 bases and J by 3 bases, and 13 bases separated the two germline ends. CDR1 is MNHNS and CDR2 is SASEGT in the germline V gene. There are 14 residues in the CDR3. The CDR3 is CASSLLQEDYGYTF. CDR3 coding DNA: TGTGCCAGCAGTCTACTCCAGGAGGACTATGGCTACACCTTC.

The chain links TRBV5-1 to TRBJ2-2; a weak D match, TRBD2 (5 bases). CDR1 SGHRS and CDR2 YFSETQ come from the germline V gene. The CDR3 spans 15 residues. Trimming shortened V by 0 bases and J by 6 bases, and 12 bases separated the two germline ends. This CDR3 is CASSLDLAGAGELFF. In nucleotides, the CDR3 is TGCGCCAGCAGCTTGGATCTAGCCGGTGCCGGGGAGCTGTTTTTT.

V is TRBV4-1 and J is TRBJ1-2; D unresolved. The CDR3 is made up of 12 amino acids. Looked up from germline, CDR1 is MGHRA and CDR2 is YSYEKL. The V and J ends lost 3 bases and 2 bases respectively, with 4 bases between them. The CDR3 bases are TGCGCCAGCAGCCAGGCCAACTATGGCTACACCTTC. This sequence encodes CASSQANYGYTF.

The rearrangement joins TRBV27 to TRBJ2-7; 7 bases agree with TRBD2. V gave up 1 base and J gave up 2 bases; unmatched junction bases: 2. The CDR3 has 14 amino acids. Germline values: CDR1 MNHEY, CDR2 SMNVEV (reference sequence). The CDR3 sequence: CASSLWGGAYEQYF. The CDR3 bases are TGTGCCAGCAGTTTATGGGGGGGGGCCTACGAGCAGTACTTC.

This chain uses TRBV7-9 with TRBJ1-1, with 8 bases fitting TRBD1. Losses at the gene ends were 2 bases for V and 4 bases for J; bases not matched to a gene: 0. This CDR3 spans 13 amino acids. The germline CDR1 and CDR2 sequences are SEHNR and FQNEAQ (reference sequence). The CDR3 region is CASSLTGGTEAFF. The DNA of the CDR3 is TGTGCCAGCAGCTTAACAGGGGGCACTGAAGCTTTCTTT. Full variable domain (outside the CDR3, taken from reference TRBV7-9 and TRBJ1-1): DTGVSQNPRHKITKRGQNVTFRCDPISEHNRLYWYRQTLGQGPEFLTYFQNEAQLEKSRLLSDRFSAERPKGSFSTLEIQRTEQGDSAMYLCASSLTGGTEAFFGQGTRLTVV.

The chain has TRBV3-1 (or the pseudogene TRBV3-2) and TRBJ1-1; D is ambiguous. Germline lookup yields CDR1 LGHDT and CDR2 YNNKEL (reference sequence). The CDR3 runs 14 residues. The V end was cut by 0 bases, the J end by 5 bases, with 10 bases between. The CDR3 DNA sequence: TGTGCCAGCAGCCAAGATCTATCGGGGACTGAAGCTTTCTTT. Translated: CASSQDLSGTEAFF.

The gene calls are TRBV4-1 and TRBJ2-2; 9 bases match TRBD2. The ends lost 1 base at V and 1 base at J; junction bases unmatched: 4. Germline values: CDR1 MGHRA, CDR2 YSYEKL. This CDR3 contains 17 residues. Here the CDR3 DNA reads TGCGCCAGCAGCCAAGGTGCGGGGGGGCTGAACACCGGGGAGCTGTTTTTT. This translates into CASSQGAGGLNTGELFF.

The chain links TRBV20-1 to TRBJ2-3, with TRBD2 matching over 8 bases. The CDR3 extends over 15 amino acids. CDR1 and CDR2 (germline): DFQATT, SNEGSKA (reference sequence). V shed 3 bases and J 4 bases; nucleotides not matched to a gene: 9. CDR3 sequence (DNA): TGCAGTGCTAGTCGAAAGGCGGGAGGTCCAGATACGCAGTATTTT. It encodes CSASRKAGGPDTQYF.